One and the same sample provided the 15 T cell receptor beta chains below, sequenced in a study of CD8+ T cells in alopecia areata. Indicated treatment: oral pan-JAK inhibitor, 5-10 mg twice daily. Following extraction, RNA underwent reverse transcription to cDNA, which served as the sequencing template. The repertoire was sequenced with immunoSEQ multiplex PCR; TCRdb's copy has only in-frame clones and lacks some. The sample shows 110,000 or so clones, roughly 56% of them seen only once. This specimen consisted of CD4+ T cells sorted from blood, obtained at week 24, from a patient treated with tofacitinib. The receptors here all came from a human donor with alopecia areata.

The rearrangement links TRBV4-1 to TRBJ1-2, with no clear D. The CDR3 has 14 amino acids. Looked up from germline, CDR1 is MGHRA and CDR2 is YSYEKL. Trimming removed 0 bases at V and 3 bases at J, with 8 bases between. DNA of the CDR3: TGCGCCAGCAGCCAAGATTCCTTGGACTATGGCTACACCTTC. As protein: CASSQDSLDYGYTF.

J is TRBJ2-7 and V is TRBV5-6; a possible D gene is TRBD1 (5 bases). V lost 2 bases to trimming and J lost 2 bases, with 11 bases between them. In germline, CDR1 is SGHDT, CDR2 YYEEEE. The CDR3 runs to 14 residues. CDR3 amino acids: CASSFVATAYEQYF. The CDR3 DNA reads as TGTGCCAGCAGCTTTGTCGCGACAGCCTACGAGCAGTACTTC.

Only a few counts were recorded for this clone. The V and J genes are TRBV11-1 and TRBJ1-1; maybe TRBD1 (5 bases). V lost 0 bases, J lost 2 bases, and 16 bases lay in between. The CDR3 totals 17 residues. CDR1 and CDR2 (germline): SGHAT, FQDESV (reference sequence). In nucleotides, the CDR3 is TGTGCCAGCAGCTTAGCCTGGGGACCTCGGGTAAACACTGAAGCTTTCTTT. This gives the protein CASSLAWGPRVNTEAFF.

This clone occurred a few times. The gene calls are TRBV7-8 and TRBJ1-2; 8 nucleotides line up with TRBD1. This CDR3 has 14 residues. V lost 1 base and J lost 3; bases outside the gene matches: 1. Germline CDR1 is SGHVS and CDR2 is FQNEAQ. The CDR3 here is CASSLVDRDYGYTF. CDR3 nucleotide sequence: TGTGCCAGCAGCTTAGTGGACAGGGACTATGGCTACACCTTC.

This clone has only a few counts. The rearrangement uses TRBV4-3 and TRBJ1-2; TRBD1 matches 7 bases. This CDR3 contains 14 residues. Unmatched junction bases numbered 2, after V lost 4 bases and J lost 0 bases. Germline CDR1 is LGHNA and CDR2 is YSLEER. The CDR3 DNA reads as TGCGCCAGCAGCCCCGGGACAGCTAACTATGGCTACACCTTC. The encoded protein is CASSPGTANYGYTF.

This clone was seen more than once but under ten times. The gene calls are TRBV6-1 and TRBJ2-6, with D unresolved. The CDR3 sequence is 17 residues long. Germline loops: CDR1 MNHNS, CDR2 SASEGT. V gave up 4 bases and J gave up 0 bases, with 13 bases separating them. CDR3 sequence reads: CASSVQPSTSGANVLTF. For the CDR3, the DNA is TGTGCCAGCAGTGTGCAACCATCCACCTCTGGGGCCAACGTCCTGACTTTC.

The chain joins TRBV5-1 to TRBJ2-3; 12 bases line up with TRBD1. This CDR3 is built from 18 residues. Looked up from germline, CDR1 is SGHRS and CDR2 is YFSETQ. The trim removed 3 bases at V and 8 bases at J, leaving 16 bases unmatched. The CDR3 region is CASSSGTGGDRGGLTQYF. The CDR3 DNA follows: TGCGCCAGCAGCTCCGGGACAGGGGGCGATCGGGGTGGACTTACGCAGTATTTT.

This chain connects TRBV18 to TRBJ1-2; possible D gene TRBD1, 5 bases. The germline V and J ends were trimmed by 1 base and 6 bases, with 15 bases remaining between them. The CDR3 extends over 15 amino acids. Germline CDR1 and CDR2: KGHSH and LQKENI. The DNA for the CDR3 is TGTGCCAGCTCACCACGGCAGGGCAGGTTGGATGGCTACACCTTC. This gives the protein CASSPRQGRLDGYTF.

Only a few counts were recorded for this clone. This chain uses TRBV2 with TRBJ1-1, with D possibly being TRBD1 (5 bases). Trimming removed 7 bases at V and 3 bases at J, with 9 bases between. The CDR3 contains 12 residues. Germline CDR1 and CDR2: SNHLY and FYNNEI. The CDR3 loop reads CASNQGDTEAFF. CDR3 coding DNA: TGTGCCAGCAATCAGGGAGACACTGAAGCTTTCTTT.

The chain uses TRBV18 and TRBJ1-2; 8 nucleotides match TRBD1. Germline V CDR1 and CDR2: KGHSH, LQKENI. V dropped 4 bases and J dropped 7; count of bases not matched to a gene: 11. This CDR3 region has 15 residues. The CDR3 spells CASSLPDREEGGYTF. CDR3 bases: TGTGCCAGCTCACTACCGGACAGGGAGGAAGGTGGCTACACCTTC.

The genes are TRBV27 and TRBJ2-3, with 9 bases lining up with TRBD2. V was clipped by 1 base and J by 8 bases; unmatched bases: 4. The CDR3 runs 14 residues. The germline CDR1 and CDR2 sequences are MNHEY and SMNVEV (reference sequence). The CDR3 DNA follows: TGTGCCAGCAGTTTATGGCGGGGGGGCAGTACGCAGTATTTT. Translation gives CASSLWRGGSTQYF.

The chain joins TRBV30 to TRBJ2-3, with 7 bases matching TRBD1. The CDR3 is 14 residues long. Trimming at V came to 6 bases and at J to 6 bases, leaving 12 bases not matched to a gene. Germline CDR1 is GTSNPN and CDR2 is SVGIG (reference sequence). The CDR3 DNA reads as TGTGCCTGCACAGGGGTCCCCCAGGGGGATACGCAGTATTTT. Protein sequence: CACTGVPQGDTQYF.

J is TRBJ1-1 and V is TRBV4-2, with TRBD1 matching 7 bases. The germline gives CDR1 LGHNA, CDR2 YNFKEQ. V lost 0 bases and J lost 2; bases outside the gene matches: 6. The CDR3 sequence is 16 residues long. CDR3 protein: CASSQDPTGLNTEAFF. CDR3 in DNA: TGTGCCAGCAGCCAAGATCCGACAGGGCTAAACACTGAAGCTTTCTTT.

The rearrangement uses TRBV5-1 and TRBJ1-6; D is uncertain. Germline-derived CDR1 and CDR2 are SGHRS and YFSETQ. The germline V and J ends were trimmed by 4 bases and 7 bases, with 15 bases remaining between them. CDR3 length: 15 residues. The CDR3 loop reads CASSASRAPNSPLHF. The DNA for the CDR3 is TGCGCCAGCAGCGCCAGCCGGGCCCCGAATTCACCCCTCCACTTT. The variable domain in full, completed from reference TRBV5-1 and TRBJ1-6, reads KAGVTQTPRYLIKTRGQQVTLSCSPISGHRSVSWYQQTPGQGLQFLFEYFSETQRNKGNFPGRFSGRQFSNSRSEMNVSTLELGDSALYLCASSASRAPNSPLHFGNGTRLTVT.

The CDR3 DNA sequence: TGTGCCAGCAGTGAAATGAACACTGAAGCTTTCTTT. Encoded protein: CASSEMNTEAFF. V gene TRBV2 combines with J gene TRBJ1-1; no clear D. V gave up 2 bases and J gave up 0 bases, with 1 base separating them. Germline values: CDR1 SNHLY, CDR2 FYNNEI. The CDR3 extends over 12 amino acids. The complete variable domain, with remaining parts taken from reference TRBV2 and TRBJ1-1, reads EPEVTQTPSHQVTQMGQEVILRCVPISNHLYFYWYRQILGQKVEFLVSFYNNEISEKSEIFDDQFSVERPDGSNFTLKIRSTKLEDSAMYFCASSEMNTEAFFGQGTRLTVV.